The rows below give T cell receptor beta chains drawn from one sample of a study of T cell repertoires in cytomegalovirus infection. Via MiXCR, TCRdb re-called the reads, giving one row per CDR3 protein. Of under 150,000 distinct CDR3 sequences detected, approximately 8.8% appear once; the ten largest clones hold around a tenth. Sequencing used PBMCs. The receptors originated from a human donor in good health (CMV status not recorded). Some clones in this sample may be carry-over from other donors' samples. The CDR3 runs from the conserved cysteine through the conserved F or W. The D gene is left open where the match is weak. Rows may omit the clone size; those that give it use once, few, many or a size class.

clone_size cdr3_length d_call j_call v_call cdr3_nt cdr3_aa
many 13 TRBD1 TRBJ1-6 TRBV7-2 TGTGCCAGCGGGACAGGGTACAATTCACCCCTCCACTTT CASGTGYNSPLHF
many 15 TRBD2 TRBJ2-1 TRBV19 TGTGCCAGTAGCACTCTAGCGGGGGCCTCCAATGAGCAGTTCTTC CASSTLAGASNEQFF
many 16 . TRBJ1-5 TRBV7-2 TGTGCCAGCAGCTTAAGGTCGGACACCTTCTATCAGCCCCAGCATTTT CASSLRSDTFYQPQHF
many 15 TRBD2 TRBJ2-5 TRBV7-2 TGTGCCAGCAGCTTAGTGCCTAGCGGCCAAGAGACCCAGTACTTC CASSLVPSGQETQYF
many 13 . TRBJ1-1 TRBV5-1 TGCGCCAGCAGCTTGGAGGGGGGAAGGGAAGCTTTCTTT CASSLEGGREAFF
many 17 TRBD1 TRBJ2-3 TRBV6-5 TGTGCCAGCAGTCGCAAACCGGGACAGGGAAGCACAGATACGCAGTATTTT CASSRKPGQGSTDTQYF
few 12 . TRBJ2-1 TRBV11-3 TGTGCCAGCAGCTTAGATACCCAGGAGCAGTTCTTC CASSLDTQEQFF
many 13 . TRBJ1-2 TRBV7-2 TGTGCCAGCAGCTTAGCCGGAGTTAATGGCTACACCTTC CASSLAGVNGYTF
. 11 TRBD1 TRBJ1-1 TRBV12-3/TRBV12-4 TGTGCCAGCAGTTTGGACAGGGACGCTTTCTTT CASSLDRDAFF
many 13 . TRBJ2-3 TRBV12-3/TRBV12-4 TGTGCCAGCAGTTTCAGGGATCAGGGTACGCAGTATTTT CASSFRDQGTQYF
many 13 TRBD2 TRBJ2-1 TRBV20-1 TGCAGTGCTAGGCCAGGGACTAGTCGTGAGCAGTTCTTC CSARPGTSREQFF
few 12 . TRBJ1-2 TRBV27 TGTGCCAGCAGCTCCGGGGGAGGTGGCTACACCTTC CASSSGGGGYTF
many 16 . TRBJ1-3 TRBV6-6 TGTGCCAGCAGTTCTGGACAGAGAGGGTTGGGGAACACCATATATTTT CASSSGQRGLGNTIYF
few 15 TRBD2 TRBJ2-2 TRBV2 TGTGCCAGCAGTTATACTAGCGGCGACACCGGGGAGCTGTTTTTT CASSYTSGDTGELFF
many 14 . TRBJ2-5 TRBV7-9 TGTGCCAGCAGCCCACAGGACTACCAAGAGACCCAGTACTTC CASSPQDYQETQYF
. 13 . TRBJ2-7 TRBV7-9 TGTGCCAGCAGCTACGGACAGTCCTACGAGCAGTACTTC CASSYGQSYEQYF
many 13 TRBD1 TRBJ1-1 TRBV5-6 TGTGCCAGCAGCTGGGACAGGGGAACTGAAGCTTTCTTT CASSWDRGTEAFF
. 14 . TRBJ2-5 TRBV5-5 TGTGCCAGCAGCTTCGGCCAGTTAGAAGAGACCCAGTACTTC CASSFGQLEETQYF
. 20 . TRBJ2-7 TRBV7-9 TGTGCCAGCAGCTTACTTTTTCCCCCACAGAACACGGGACACTCCTACGAGCAGTACTTC CASSLLFPPQNTGHSYEQYF
few 13 . TRBJ1-1 TRBV29-1 TGCAGCGTCCAGGCCGGAGCAAACACTGAAGCTTTCTTT CSVQAGANTEAFF
many 15 . TRBJ2-1 TRBV20-1 TGCAGTGCTAGAGATTCTGCAGTCTCCTACAATGAGCAGTTCTTC CSARDSAVSYNEQFF
many 15 TRBD2 TRBJ2-3 TRBV20-1 TGCAGTGCTAGAAGGCTAGCGGGGGGGGCAGATACGCAGTATTTT CSARRLAGGADTQYF
many 13 . TRBJ2-2 TRBV20-1 TGCAGTGCTAGAAGGTCGGACACCGGGGAGCTGTTTTTT CSARRSDTGELFF
many 17 . TRBJ2-4 TRBV3-1 TGTGCCAGCACCCAAGGGGGCGGGGCAGCAGCCAAAAACATTCAGTACTTC CASTQGGGAAAKNIQYF
many 15 . TRBJ1-5 TRBV7-2 TGTGCCAGCAGCATAAGGGGTGGGGGCAATCAGCCCCAGCATTTT CASSIRGGGNQPQHF
many 19 TRBD2 TRBJ2-5 TRBV14 TGTGCCAGCAGCCGCTACGCGGGACTAGCGGGATTGAAACAAGAGACCCAGTACTTC CASSRYAGLAGLKQETQYF
many 14 . TRBJ2-5 TRBV18 TGTGCCAGCTCACCACCGCCTCTTAGGGAGACCCAGTACTTC CASSPPPLRETQYF